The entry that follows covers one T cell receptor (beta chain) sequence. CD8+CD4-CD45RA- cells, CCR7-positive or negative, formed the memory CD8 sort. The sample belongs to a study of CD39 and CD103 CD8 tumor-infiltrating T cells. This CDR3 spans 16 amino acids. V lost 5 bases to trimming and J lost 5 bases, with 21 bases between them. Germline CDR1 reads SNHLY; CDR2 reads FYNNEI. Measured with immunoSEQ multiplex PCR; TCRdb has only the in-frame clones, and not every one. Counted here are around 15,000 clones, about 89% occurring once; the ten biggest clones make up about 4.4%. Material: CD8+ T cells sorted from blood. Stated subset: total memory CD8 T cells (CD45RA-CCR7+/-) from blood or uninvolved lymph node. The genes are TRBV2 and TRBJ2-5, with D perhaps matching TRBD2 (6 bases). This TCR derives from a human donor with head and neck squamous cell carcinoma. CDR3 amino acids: CASSTPEGLPSETQYF. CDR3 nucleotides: TGTGCCAGCAGTACACCCGAGGGACTGCCTTCGGAGACCCAGTACTTC.